These 17 T cell receptor beta chains originate from one sample sequenced in a study of shared clonotypes between healthy human individuals. Repertoires were generated with immunoSEQ multiplex PCR, while TCRdb's copy carries only in-frame clones and drops some. The table includes over a million clones, around 78% detected once. Sequencing was carried out using memory CD4+ T cells from PBMCs. As for subset: CD45RA-negative fraction. These receptor sequences come from a man aged 18-30 years in good health. Some clones in this sample may be carry-over from other donors' samples.

Here the CDR3 DNA reads TGTGCCAGCAGCGAAGTAGCGGGAGGGATTGCAGATACGCAGTATTTT. Translating it yields CASSEVAGGIADTQYF. The rearrangement links TRBV5-6 to TRBJ2-3, with TRBD2 matching over 11 bases. The ends lost 4 bases at V and 4 bases at J; junction bases unmatched: 8. Germline CDR1 SGHDT, CDR2 YYEEEE. The CDR3 extends over 16 amino acids.

This clone was recorded many times. This CDR3 is also generated by other DNA sequences in the sample. The CDR3 here is CASSQVGGTQYF. The CDR3 region has the DNA TGCGCCAGCAGCCAAGTCGGGGGGACCCAGTACTTC. The J gene is TRBJ2-5, the V gene TRBV4-1; the D gene is possibly TRBD2 (6 bases). CDR1 MGHRA and CDR2 YSYEKL come from the germline V gene. There are 12 residues in the CDR3. The ends were cut back, 1 base at V and 7 bases at J, with 7 bases in the middle.

This clone was found once. The chain joins TRBV7-2 to TRBJ2-7; tentative D call: TRBD2 (6 bases). Trimming shortened V by 5 bases and J by 1 base, and 15 bases separated the two germline ends. Germline V gives CDR1 SGHTA, CDR2 FQGNSA. The CDR3 is 15 amino acids. CDR3 coding DNA: TGTGCCAGCAGCCCCCTCCGGGGGTCGTCCTACGAGCAGTACTTC. This gives the protein CASSPLRGSSYEQYF.

V and J are TRBV28 and TRBJ2-1, with D possibly being TRBD2 (6 bases). Germline CDR1 MDHEN, CDR2 SYDVKM. Trimming removed 5 bases at V and 7 bases at J, with 12 bases between. The CDR3 length is 13 residues. CDR3 region: CASSQLAQNEQFF. The CDR3 coding sequence is TGTGCCAGCAGTCAACTAGCTCAGAATGAGCAGTTCTTC.

The V call is TRBV9, the J call TRBJ2-2; TRBD2 agrees at 7 bases. CDR3 length: 15 residues. Per germline, CDR1 SGDLS and CDR2 YYNGEE. Losses at the gene ends were 5 bases for V and 5 bases for J; bases not matched to a gene: 9. In nucleotides, the CDR3 is TGTGCCAGCAGACCGAACCCTAGCGGAACCGGGGAGCTGTTTTTT. It yields the protein CASRPNPSGTGELFF.

The chain couples TRBV13 to TRBJ1-1; tentative D call: TRBD1 (5 bases). V was cut by 3 bases and J by 4 bases, with 15 bases left in between. CDR3 size: 15 residues. The germline gives CDR1 PRHDT, CDR2 FYEKMQ (reference sequence). The CDR3 reads CASSFIGGLGTEAFF. The DNA of the CDR3 is TGTGCCAGCAGCTTTATCGGGGGTTTGGGCACTGAAGCTTTCTTT.

A word on this clone: It differs at one base from a far larger clone, so likely a read error. Additional DNA sequences in this sample encode the identical CDR3. The CDR3 spells CASSFGRAYEQYF. CDR3 bases: TGCGCCAGCAGCTTCGGCAGGGCCTACGAGCAGTACTTC. The gene calls are TRBV7-9 and TRBJ2-7; the D gene is possibly TRBD1 (5 bases). The CDR3 runs 13 residues. The germline V gene encodes CDR1 SEHNR and CDR2 FQNEAQ (reference sequence).

The chain uses TRBV27 and TRBJ2-7, with D possibly TRBD2 on 7 matching bases. The germline V gene encodes CDR1 MNHEY and CDR2 SMNVEV (reference sequence). V was pared by 6 bases and J by 1 base, with 19 bases between. This CDR3 is built from 16 residues. As DNA, the CDR3 is TGTGCCAGCAGGTCCCTGGGGGCGGGGGATTCCTACGAGCAGTACTTC. It is translated as CASRSLGAGDSYEQYF.

The chain combines TRBV9 with TRBJ2-1; possible D gene TRBD2, 6 bases. In germline, CDR1 is SGDLS, CDR2 YYNGEE. The V gene lost 0 bases and the J gene lost 10 bases, with 23 bases spanning the gap. CDR3 length: 17 residues. The CDR3 sequence is CASSVAGGGTGTQEQFF. The CDR3 DNA is TGTGCCAGCAGCGTAGCTGGTGGGGGTACCGGGACTCAGGAGCAGTTCTTC. The variable domain in full, with the rest retrieved from reference TRBV9 and TRBJ2-1, is DSGVTQTPKHLITATGQRVTLRCSPRSGDLSVYWYQQSLDQGLQFLIQYYNGEERAKGNILERFSAQQFPDLHSELNLSSLELGDSALYFCASSVAGGGTGTQEQFFGPGTRLTVL.

The sample holds a few counts of this clone. This rearrangement joins TRBV7-9 to TRBJ2-1; TRBD2 aligns across 8 bases. The CDR3 runs 15 residues. Trimming cost V 5 bases and J 2 bases; bases outside gene matches: 5. The germline V gene encodes CDR1 SEHNR and CDR2 FQNEAQ (reference sequence). The CDR3 protein is CASSPLTSAYNEQFF. The DNA of the CDR3 is TGTGCCAGCAGCCCTCTGACTAGCGCCTACAATGAGCAGTTCTTC.

V is TRBV5-1 and J is TRBJ1-4, with TRBD1 matching over 8 bases. The CDR3 runs 13 residues. Germline V CDR1 and CDR2: SGHRS, YFSETQ. Unmatched junction bases numbered 6, after V lost 0 bases and J lost 14 bases. DNA of the CDR3: TGCGCCAGCAGCTTGGGGTCAGGGGGCTTTCTGTTTTTT. Amino acids: CASSLGSGGFLFF.

The chain joins TRBV19 to TRBJ2-1; tentative D call: TRBD1 (5 bases). This CDR3 contains 17 residues. V lost 4 bases, J lost 3 bases, and 19 bases lay in between. Germline V gene sequence: CDR1 LNHDA, CDR2 SQIVND (reference sequence). CDR3 sequence (DNA): TGTGCCAGTAGTAACCCTCCAGGGCCCCGCCTCTACAATGAGCAGTTCTTC. Protein: CASSNPPGPRLYNEQFF.

This chain uses TRBV7-3 with TRBJ1-1; D perhaps matches TRBD1 (6 bases). The germline V gene encodes CDR1 SGHTA and CDR2 FQGTGA. The ends were cut back, 5 bases at V and 5 bases at J, with 15 bases in the middle. This CDR3 has 14 residues. The DNA of the CDR3 is TGTGCCAGCAGCCCCGCCAGGGACACAACTGAAGCTTTCTTT. Amino acid sequence: CASSPARDTTEAFF.

This clone was found a few times. The chain carries TRBV4-1 and TRBJ1-5, with a weak D call TRBD1 (5 bases). The CDR3 spans 16 residues. Germline CDR1 reads MGHRA; CDR2 reads YSYEKL. With 4 bases removed from V and 4 bases from J, the gap between germline ends came to 17 bases. Here the CDR3 reads CASSRPGGPLNQPQHF. CDR3 sequence (DNA): TGCGCCAGCAGCCGCCCCGGGGGACCGCTAAATCAGCCCCAGCATTTT.

The chain has TRBV5-1 and TRBJ2-2; perhaps TRBD1 as D (5 bases). This CDR3 region has 13 residues. V gave up 6 bases and J gave up 3 bases, with 9 bases separating them. Germline values: CDR1 SGHRS, CDR2 YFSETQ. The CDR3 is CASKEGDTGELFF. CDR3 nucleotides: TGCGCCAGCAAAGAAGGGGACACCGGGGAGCTGTTTTTT.

This chain links TRBV5-5 with TRBJ2-7; D remains unclear. The CDR3 consists of 11 residues. Per germline, CDR1 SGHKS and CDR2 YYEKEE (reference sequence). V lost 0 bases and J lost 7, with 5 bases in between. The CDR3, as DNA: TGTGCCAGCAGCTTGGGCCTAGAGCAGTACTTC. Amino acid sequence: CASSLGLEQYF.

The chain joins TRBV11-1 to TRBJ1-5; D call uncertain. The CDR3 has 15 amino acids. Germline values: CDR1 SGHAT, CDR2 FQDESV (reference sequence). V was clipped by 4 bases and J by 6 bases, with 16 bases between them. CDR3 nucleotides: TGTGCCAGCAGCTCCGCGGGCCATTTGGCTCAGCCCCAGCATTTT. It is translated as CASSSAGHLAQPQHF.